A single sample is the source of the 20 T cell receptor beta chains below, sequenced in a study of OX40 agonist ivuxolimab in advanced cancers. Libraries were constructed by the immunoSEQ multiplex PCR assay. As stored in TCRdb, this immuneACCESS dataset retains in-frame rearrangements with V and J assigned. A fraction of the clones does not appear; measured against another copy, unresolved V genes explain less than half of the discrepancy, and the remainder lacks a known reason. For this sample there are about 80,000 clones; 92% appear just once. Of the sample, 7% to 9.5% falls within the top ten clones. Sequencing used CD4+ or CD8+ T cells sorted from blood, obtained in a trial of the OX40 agonist ivuxolimab. The receptors come from an adult with an advanced solid tumor such as melanoma, head and neck, liver or kidney cancer.

The chain is built from TRBV11-2 and TRBJ1-1; no firm D call. The CDR3 length is 13 residues. Per germline, CDR1 SGHAT and CDR2 FQNNGV. Trimming shortened V by 3 bases and J by 6 bases, and 11 bases separated the two germline ends. The CDR3 DNA reads as TGTGCCAGCAGCTTCGCCCTCGGGGCTGAAGCTTTCTTT. Protein sequence: CASSFALGAEAFF.

For the CDR3, the DNA is TGTGCCACCGTCCCACTAGCGGGGGGCACAGATACGCAGTATTTT. Protein sequence: CATVPLAGGTDTQYF. The rearrangement joins TRBV2 to TRBJ2-3; TRBD2 aligns across 11 bases. Germline V gene lookup returns CDR1 SNHLY and CDR2 FYNNEI. This CDR3 has 15 amino acids. Trimming at V came to 10 bases and at J to 1 base, leaving 7 bases not matched to a gene.

The chain employs TRBV6-6 and TRBJ2-5; 11 bases align to TRBD2. Germline V CDR1 and CDR2: MNHNY, SVGAGI (reference sequence). Trimming at V came to 7 bases and at J to 2 bases, leaving 6 bases not matched to a gene. CDR3 length: 15 residues. The CDR3 DNA sequence: TGTGCCAGCACGTTAGCGGGGGGGGCTCAAGAGACCCAGTACTTC. Its translation is CASTLAGGAQETQYF.

The V gene is TRBV6-6, the J gene TRBJ2-2, with D tentatively TRBD1 or TRBD2 (5 bases each). Trimming removed 0 bases at V and 4 bases at J, with 9 bases between. Looked up from germline, CDR1 is MNHNY and CDR2 is SVGAGI (reference sequence). The CDR3 extends over 15 amino acids. This CDR3 reads CASSYSRDGTGELFF. CDR3 bases: TGTGCCAGCAGTTACTCGAGGGACGGCACCGGGGAGCTGTTTTTT.

The V gene is TRBV5-4, the J gene TRBJ1-1, with a weak D call TRBD1 (5 bases). CDR3 length: 14 residues. The V end lost 2 bases, the J end lost 4 bases, and 12 bases lay between the germline ends. Germline CDR1 SGHNT, CDR2 YYREEE (reference sequence). CDR3 residues: CASSFGQGATEAFF. Here the CDR3 DNA reads TGTGCCAGCAGCTTCGGGCAGGGCGCCACTGAAGCTTTCTTT.

The J gene is TRBJ1-1, the V gene TRBV4-1, with D possibly TRBD1 on 6 matching bases. V dropped 1 base and J dropped 5 bases, with 11 bases sitting between them. The CDR3 loop spans 14 amino acids. CDR1 and CDR2 (germline): MGHRA, YSYEKL. Here the CDR3 reads CASSQVGGATEAFF. In DNA, the CDR3 is TGCGCCAGCAGCCAAGTAGGGGGGGCAACTGAAGCTTTCTTT.

The V call is TRBV7-2, the J call TRBJ2-5; D is unclear. V lost 3 bases and J lost 5, with 4 bases in between. This CDR3 is 11 amino acids long. From germline, CDR1 is SGHTA and CDR2 FQGNSA. The CDR3: CASSFRETQYF. DNA for the CDR3: TGTGCCAGCAGCTTTCGGGAGACCCAGTACTTC.

The V and J genes are TRBV29-1 and TRBJ1-3; D is unresolved. Germline V lookup: CDR1 SQVTM, CDR2 ANQGSEA. This CDR3 has 13 residues. Trimming stripped 1 base from V and 1 base from J, with 5 bases between. The CDR3 DNA reads as TGCAGCGTTGAAGGGAGATCTGGAAACACCATATATTTT. Amino acids: CSVEGRSGNTIYF.

The genes are TRBV7-9 and TRBJ1-6; weak D call: TRBD1 (5 bases). V lost 8 bases and J lost 3, with 11 bases in between. This CDR3 contains 14 residues. Looked up from germline, CDR1 is SEHNR and CDR2 is FQNEAQ (reference sequence). For the CDR3, the DNA is TGTGCCAGCGGGGCAGTAAACTATAATTCACCCCTCCACTTT. Its translation is CASGAVNYNSPLHF.

J is TRBJ2-5 and V is TRBV7-9; D is possibly TRBD1 (6 bases). The closer fit of TRBJ2-7 to the DNA end suggests the J call may be wrong. The CDR3 consists of 14 residues. From germline, CDR1 is SEHNR and CDR2 FQNEAQ (reference sequence). CDR3 protein: CASSPRDTPYEQYF. DNA of the CDR3: TGTGCCAGCAGCCCCCGGGACACCCCCTACGAGCAGTACTTC.

The chain carries TRBV6-5 and TRBJ2-1, with a weak D call TRBD2 (6 bases). V lost 0 bases, J lost 6 bases, and 15 bases lay in between. This CDR3 region has 16 residues. Germline values: CDR1 MNHEY, CDR2 SVGAGI. CDR3 DNA sequence: TGTGCCAGCAGTTACTCGACGGGGGAAAGGTTCAATGAGCAGTTCTTC. Translation gives CASSYSTGERFNEQFF.

This clone has only one observation. The V and J genes are TRBV5-1 and TRBJ1-1; 11 nucleotides align to TRBD1. The germline CDR1 and CDR2 sequences are SGHRS and YFSETQ. Trimming took 4 bases from V and 9 from J; bases not matched to a gene: 8. CDR3 length: 14 amino acids. DNA for the CDR3: TGCGCCAGCAGCACGGGACAGGGGGAACTTAAAGCTTTCTTT. Protein: CASSTGQGELKAFF.

The sample holds one count of this clone. This sequence joins TRBV5-8 and TRBJ2-6; unclear D gene. V lost 4 bases and J lost 0, with 20 bases in between. Germline-derived CDR1 and CDR2 are SGHTS and YDEGEE. The CDR3 covers 19 residues. In nucleotides, the CDR3 is TGTGCCAGCAGCCCGCCCCCGGCCCTCAGTAGCTCTGGGGCCAACGTCCTGACTTTC. Protein product: CASSPPPALSSSGANVLTF.

The rearrangement uses TRBV6-5 and TRBJ2-1; 10 bases fit TRBD2. This CDR3 has 15 amino acids. From germline, CDR1 is MNHEY and CDR2 SVGAGI. J gave up 8 bases and V 2 bases, and 6 bases lay outside the gene matches. The CDR3 bases are TGTGCCAGCAGTTACGAACTAGCGGGGTTGGATGAGCAGTTCTTC. Translation gives CASSYELAGLDEQFF.

V is TRBV7-2 and J is TRBJ2-2; D gene ambiguous. CDR3 length: 15 amino acids. The germline CDR1 and CDR2 sequences are SGHTA and FQGNSA. Trimming removed 8 bases at V and 2 bases at J, with 15 bases between. In nucleotides, the CDR3 is TGTGCCAGCCCACCGGTCGGTGTCAACACCGGGGAGCTGTTTTTT. Encoded protein: CASPPVGVNTGELFF.

The chain combines TRBV5-6 with TRBJ2-7, with TRBD1 matching 8 bases. This CDR3 has 18 amino acids. Looked up from germline, CDR1 is SGHDT and CDR2 is YYEEEE. The trim removed 1 base at V and 3 bases at J, leaving 15 bases unmatched. CDR3 DNA sequence: TGTGCCAGCAGCTTGACTTTTCGGACAGGGAATATAAGCTACGAGCAGTACTTC. Its protein is CASSLTFRTGNISYEQYF.

The V call is TRBV5-4, the J call TRBJ2-7; D possibly corresponds to TRBD1 (6 bases). V dropped 0 bases and J dropped 2 bases, with 12 bases sitting between them. The CDR3 contains 15 residues. Per germline, CDR1 SGHNT and CDR2 YYREEE (reference sequence). The CDR3 here is CASSLGGHSPYEQYF. In DNA, the CDR3 is TGTGCCAGCAGCTTGGGGGGACACTCACCCTACGAGCAGTACTTC.

The rearrangement links TRBV4-3 to TRBJ1-6; TRBD1 aligns across 7 bases. There are 14 residues in the CDR3. The germline gives CDR1 LGHNA, CDR2 YSLEER. V was clipped by 4 bases and J by 6 bases; unmatched bases: 3. The CDR3 region is CASSLRDSNSPLHF. The CDR3 DNA sequence: TGCGCCAGCAGCCTCCGGGACAGTAATTCACCCCTCCACTTT.

The gene calls are TRBV25-1 and TRBJ1-1; the match to TRBD1 covers 7 bases. The V gene's germline CDR1 is MGHDK and CDR2 SYGVNS. V shed 3 bases and J 8 bases; nucleotides not matched to a gene: 12. The CDR3 is 15 residues long. DNA for the CDR3: TGTGCCAGCAGTGATCCCGCCGGGACAGCCTCCGAAGCTTTCTTT. This translates into CASSDPAGTASEAFF.

The chain employs TRBV9 and TRBJ1-3, with unresolved D. CDR3 length: 16 amino acids. In germline, CDR1 is SGDLS, CDR2 YYNGEE. V lost 3 bases and J lost 0, with 13 bases in between. For the CDR3, the DNA is TGTGCCAGCAGCGGGTGGACGGCAAACTCTGGAAACACCATATATTTT. It codes for CASSGWTANSGNTIYF.